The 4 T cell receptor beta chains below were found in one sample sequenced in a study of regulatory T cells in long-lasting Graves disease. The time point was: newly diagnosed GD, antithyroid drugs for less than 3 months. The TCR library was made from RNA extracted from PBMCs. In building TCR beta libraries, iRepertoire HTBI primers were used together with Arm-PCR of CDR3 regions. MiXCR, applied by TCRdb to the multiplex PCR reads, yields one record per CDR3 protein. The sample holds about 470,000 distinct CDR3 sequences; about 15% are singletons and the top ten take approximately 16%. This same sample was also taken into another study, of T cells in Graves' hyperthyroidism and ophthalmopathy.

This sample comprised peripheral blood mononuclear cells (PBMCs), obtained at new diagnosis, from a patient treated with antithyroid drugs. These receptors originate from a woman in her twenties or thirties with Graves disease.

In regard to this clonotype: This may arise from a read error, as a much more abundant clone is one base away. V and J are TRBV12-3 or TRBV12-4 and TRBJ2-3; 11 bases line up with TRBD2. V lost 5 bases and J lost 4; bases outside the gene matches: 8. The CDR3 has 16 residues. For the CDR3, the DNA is TGTGCCAGCAGTCCAGGGACTAGCGGAGGGGCAGATACGCAGTATTTT. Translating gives CASSPGTSGGADTQYF.

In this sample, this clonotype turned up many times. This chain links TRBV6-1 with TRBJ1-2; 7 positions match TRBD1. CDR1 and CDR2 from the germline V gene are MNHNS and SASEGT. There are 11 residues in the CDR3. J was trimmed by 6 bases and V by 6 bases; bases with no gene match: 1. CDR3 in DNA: TGTGCCAGCAGAGACAGGGATGGCTACACCTTC. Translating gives CASRDRDGYTF.

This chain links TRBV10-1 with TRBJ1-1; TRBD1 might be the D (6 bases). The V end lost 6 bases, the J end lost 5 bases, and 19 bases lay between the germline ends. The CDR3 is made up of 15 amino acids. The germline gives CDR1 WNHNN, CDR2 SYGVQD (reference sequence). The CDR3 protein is CASRGGGHPVTEAFF. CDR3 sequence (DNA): TGCGCCAGCAGGGGGGGGGGACACCCTGTTACTGAAGCTTTCTTT.

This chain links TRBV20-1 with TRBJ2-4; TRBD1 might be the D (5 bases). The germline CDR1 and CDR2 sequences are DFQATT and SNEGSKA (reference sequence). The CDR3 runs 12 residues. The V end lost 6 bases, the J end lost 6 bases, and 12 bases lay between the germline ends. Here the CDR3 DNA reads TGCAGTGCCAGGGAAGTCAGAAACATTCAGTACTTC. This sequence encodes CSAREVRNIQYF.